This TCR beta chain originates from a study of vaccination and CD4 T cells after COVID-19. Cultured CD4+ T cell DNA was sequenced using the Oncomine TCR Beta short-read assay. Via MiXCR, TCRdb re-called the PCR reads, giving one row per CDR3 protein. Counted here are approximately 12,000 distinct CDR3 sequences, about 61% occurring once; the ten biggest clones make up roughly 27%. This sample's treatment: approximately nine-day PBMC culture with coronavirus spike peptide pools or control peptides (ViraFEST assay). Notes on this clonotype: Its antigen is unidentified.

The V end was cut by 6 bases, the J end by 1 base, with 13 bases between. The germline V gene has CDR1 MNHEY and CDR2 SMNVEV (reference sequence). The CDR3 sequence is 14 residues long. J is TRBJ2-7 and V is TRBV27; no firm D call. The material sequenced was CD4+ T cells from blood, cultured in vitro, taken before SARS-CoV-2 vaccination. The clonotype originates from a human donor who had recovered from COVID-19. The DNA for the CDR3 is TGTGCCAGCAGGTTGTGGGTCGGGTCCTACGAGCAGTACTTC. Translated, it gives CASRLWVGSYEQYF.